A selection of T cell receptor beta chains follows, all from one sample in a study of T cell responses to AZD1222 COVID-19 vaccine. Repertoires were generated with immunoSEQ multiplex PCR, while TCRdb's copy carries only in-frame clones and drops some. The sample gives about 150,000 clones, approximately 87% of which show up once; roughly 5% is in the top ten. The input for sequencing was peripheral blood, taken on day 0 of MenACWY control vaccination. Receptor source: an adult in good health. Each CDR3 is given with its conserved first and last residue. Each record gives: J gene, V gene, clone size, D gene, CDR3 DNA, CDR3 protein. The D gene is left open where the match is weak. The listing skips clone size in some rows; elsewhere it reads once, few, many or a size class.

>TRBJ2-7|TRBV3-1/TRBV3-2|NA|TRBD2
TGTGCCAGCAGCCAAGAGGGACTAGCGGGAGGGCCTTACGAGCAGTACTTC
CASSQEGLAGGPYEQYF
>TRBJ2-5|TRBV12-3/TRBV12-4|once|NA
TGTGCCAGCATCCTTAGGGAGGGGGGGACCCAGTACTTC
CASILREGGTQYF
>TRBJ2-1|TRBV7-9|NA|TRBD2
TGTGCCAGCAGCGGGGGACTAGCGGGAGGGCCTGTCAATGAGCAGTTCTTC
CASSGGLAGGPVNEQFF
>TRBJ2-1|TRBV11-2|NA|NA
TGTGCCAGCAGCTTAGATACCGTTAATGAGCAGTTCTTC
CASSLDTVNEQFF
>TRBJ2-1|TRBV6-5|NA|TRBD2
TGTGCCAGCACCCTCAGGGCGGGGGAGACGCATGAGCAGTTCTTC
CASTLRAGETHEQFF
>TRBJ1-5|TRBV6-5|once|NA
TGTGCCAGCAGCCTAGAAGGGGGACAGCCCCAGCATTTT
CASSLEGGQPQHF
>TRBJ1-2|TRBV19|NA|NA
TGTGCCAGTAGTCCGGGGACGCCGAACTATGGCTACACCTTC
CASSPGTPNYGYTF
>TRBJ1-5|TRBV27|NA|NA
TGTGCCAGCAGTCCAGGGGAGGGGAATAGCAATCAGCCCCAGCATTTT
CASSPGEGNSNQPQHF
>TRBJ1-5|TRBV27|NA|NA
TGTGCCAGCAGTTTATCCGCAGGACCGGGGCCCCAGCATTTT
CASSLSAGPGPQHF
>TRBJ2-7|TRBV7-8|NA|TRBD2
TGTGCCAGCAGCTTCTCTAGCGGGTTCTCCTACGAGCAGTACTTC
CASSFSSGFSYEQYF
>TRBJ2-7|TRBV10-3|NA|TRBD2
TGTGCCATCCGACTAGCGGGAGCTTCCCACTACGAGCAGTACTTC
CAIRLAGASHYEQYF
>TRBJ2-7|TRBV7-8|NA|NA
TGTGCCAGCAGCTTAGCGGGCGCGGGCGAGCAGTACTTC
CASSLAGAGEQYF
>TRBJ1-5|TRBV28|NA|NA
TGTGCCAGCAGTTTGCCTGGGCCTGGGGGCAATCAGCCCCAGCATTTT
CASSLPGPGGNQPQHF
>TRBJ2-3|TRBV28|NA|NA
TGTGCCAGTTCTCCGGCCTCGGCGGCAGATACGCAGTATTTT
CASSPASAADTQYF
>TRBJ2-5|TRBV5-1|NA|NA
TGCGCCAGCAGCTTCGGGGCCCAAGAGACCCAGTACTTC
CASSFGAQETQYF
>TRBJ2-7|TRBV7-2|NA|TRBD2
TGTGCCAGCAGCTTAGGACTAGCGTCCTACGAGCAGTACTTC
CASSLGLASYEQYF
>TRBJ1-3|TRBV6-6|NA|NA
TGTGCCAGCAGTTACTCGTTTGGGGGAGGAAACACCATATATTTT
CASSYSFGGGNTIYF
>TRBJ1-1|TRBV5-4|NA|NA
TGTGCCAGCAGCTTGGGCAATGTGAACACTGAAGCTTTCTTT
CASSLGNVNTEAFF
>TRBJ1-1|TRBV6-2/TRBV6-3|NA|NA
TGTGCCAGCAGTATCCGGACAGCCTCCGGTTTGAACACTGAAGCTTTCTTT
CASSIRTASGLNTEAFF
>TRBJ2-5|TRBV24-1|once|TRBD2
TGTGCCACCAGTACTAGCGGGAGCCCAGAGACCCAGTACTTC
CATSTSGSPETQYF
>TRBJ1-5|TRBV10-3|NA|NA
TGTGCCATCAGTGACGACGAACAGCCCCAGCATTTT
CAISDDEQPQHF
>TRBJ1-4|TRBV10-3|few|TRBD1
TGTGCCATCAGTTCGGGACAGGGGGGATCAACTAATGAAAAACTGTTTTTT
CAISSGQGGSTNEKLFF
>TRBJ2-2|TRBV9|NA|NA
TGTGCCAGCAGCGTAGGTGGGCCAACCAGCGGGGAGCTGTTTTTT
CASSVGGPTSGELFF
>TRBJ2-5|TRBV2|few|TRBD1
TGTGCCAGCAGTAGACAGGGCCCAGGACAAGAGACCCAGTACTTC
CASSRQGPGQETQYF
>TRBJ2-1|TRBV6-1|NA|NA
TGTGCCAGCAGTGAAGGGGTCGGGTTGGATGAGCAGTTCTTC
CASSEGVGLDEQFF
>TRBJ1-4|TRBV7-8|NA|NA
TGTGCCAGCAGCTTAGGGGGAAGAGGGGAAAAACTGTTTTTT
CASSLGGRGEKLFF
>TRBJ1-1|TRBV6-2/TRBV6-3|once|NA
TGTGCCAGCAGTTCCCAACGCGGGGGAGGGATGAACACTGAAGCTTTCTTT
CASSSQRGGGMNTEAFF
>TRBJ2-3|TRBV12-3/TRBV12-4|NA|NA
TGTGCCAGCAGGCAATTCAGCACAGATACGCAGTATTTT
CASRQFSTDTQYF
>TRBJ1-1|TRBV5-1|once|NA
TGCGCCAGCAGCTTGGGGCCCCAAAACCAAGGCCGCACTGAAGCTTTCTTT
CASSLGPQNQGRTEAFF
>TRBJ1-1|TRBV19|NA|NA
TGTGCCAGTAGGATCGGAGAGGGGAACACTGAAGCTTTCTTT
CASRIGEGNTEAFF
>TRBJ1-1|TRBV3-1/TRBV3-2|NA|TRBD1
TGTGCCAGCAGCTTTAACAGGGGGCAACAGGCTTTCTTT
CASSFNRGQQAFF
>TRBJ2-2|TRBV9|NA|NA
TGTGCCAGCAGCGCAGGACCAACGAACACCGGGGAGCTGTTTTTT
CASSAGPTNTGELFF
>TRBJ1-1|TRBV19|NA|TRBD1
TGTGCCAGTAGTATCCTCGGACAGGGGACTGAAGCTTTCTTT
CASSILGQGTEAFF
>TRBJ1-1|TRBV14|NA|NA
TGTGCCAGCAGCCAAGGTTACTGGGATGTGAACACTGAAGCTTTCTTT
CASSQGYWDVNTEAFF
>TRBJ1-5|TRBV5-5|NA|NA
TGTGCCAGCAGCCAAAGGGATCAGCCCCAGCATTTT
CASSQRDQPQHF
>TRBJ2-2|TRBV2|NA|NA
TGTGCCAGCAGTGAAACTAAGCCCGGGGAGCTGTTTTTT
CASSETKPGELFF